The 29 T cell receptor beta chains below all came from one sample that was sequenced in a study of tumor-infiltrating lymphocytes in oesophageal squamous cell carcinoma. TCRdb independently ran MiXCR on the PCR reads; one entry per CDR3 protein. The sample yields 15,000 to 20,000 distinct CDR3 sequences, around 45% seen once. Sequenced: normal esophageal tissue next to the tumor. The receptor set was obtained from a female donor with esophageal squamous cell carcinoma.

This clonotype is medium-sized by share. V and J are TRBV7-2 and TRBJ2-5, with 10 bases fitting TRBD1. The CDR3 sequence is 16 residues long. Germline V gives CDR1 SGHTA, CDR2 FQGNSA. Trimming took 5 bases from V and 0 from J; bases not matched to a gene: 6. CDR3 sequence (DNA): TGTGCCAGCAGCCCTAGACAGGGGGCATACCAAGAGACCCAGTACTTC. Its translation is CASSPRQGAYQETQYF.

V and J are TRBV12-3 or TRBV12-4 and TRBJ1-1; D is perhaps TRBD1 (6 bases). The J call is uncertain, as TRBJ1-6 better fits the DNA end. The CDR3 spans 15 residues. The CDR3 bases are TGTGCCAGCAGTTTTAACCACAGGGCTGGTTCACCCCTCCACTTT. This codes for CASSFNHRAGSPLHF.

This clonotype was recorded many times. A much larger clone differs by one base, so this may be a read error. J is TRBJ2-5 and V is TRBV6-1; TRBD1 might be the D (6 bases). V dropped 5 bases and J dropped 11 bases, with 24 bases sitting between them. The V gene's germline CDR1 is MNHNS and CDR2 SASEGT. The CDR3 runs to 15 residues. The CDR3 spells CASSPDRTGYNEQYF. For the CDR3, the DNA is TGTGCCAGCAGTCCCGACAGGACGGGCTACAATGAGCAGTACTTC.

The V call is TRBV6-1, the J call TRBJ2-7, with TRBD1 identical over 10 bases. The DNA end is a closer match to TRBJ2-1, so the J assignment may be wrong. CDR1 is MNHNS, CDR2 SASEGT, per germline. The CDR3 is 18 amino acids. The CDR3, as DNA: TGTGCCAGCAGGAAGGGACAGGGGATAGGTGGTGGCAACAATGAGCAGTTCTTC. Translation gives CASRKGQGIGGGNNEQFF.

With respect to this clonotype: Likely a read error: the CDR3 ends without its conserved phenylalanine or tryptophan. It is unclear where the CDR3 begins or ends on the DNA, so no DNA is shown, and the CDR3 is as TCRdb lists it. The chain's CDR3 is CASSLNPSVYGYTFGS. The chain recombines TRBV7-2 with TRBJ2-5. Looked up from germline, CDR1 is SGHTA and CDR2 is FQGNSA. The CDR3 adds up to 16 amino acids, both ends counted.

V gene TRBV28 combines with J gene TRBJ2-1; no firm D call. Between the trimmed V and J ends, which lost 3 bases and 2 bases, there was a span of 11 bases. The CDR3 loop spans 15 amino acids. In germline, CDR1 is MDHEN, CDR2 SYDVKM. Here the CDR3 DNA reads TGTGCCAGCAGTTTCGACTCTAACGCCTACAATGAGCAGTTCTTC. Its translation is CASSFDSNAYNEQFF.

The chain employs TRBV7-6 and TRBJ2-1, with D possibly called TRBD1 or TRBD2 (5 bases each). V was cut by 3 bases and J by 10 bases, with 7 bases left in between. This CDR3 spans 11 amino acids. Germline CDR1 reads SGHVS; CDR2 reads FNYEAQ. Here the CDR3 reads CASSFREEQFF. DNA of the CDR3: TGTGCCAGCAGCTTCAGGGAGGAGCAGTTCTTC.

This clonotype was recorded a few times. In nucleotides, the CDR3 is TGTGCCAGCGCGCAGGGGTATACGCAGTATTTT. Protein sequence: CASAQGYTQYF. This chain joins TRBV7-3 and TRBJ2-3; the D gene is possibly TRBD1 (6 bases). Germline V gene sequence: CDR1 SGHTA, CDR2 FQGTGA. This CDR3 has 11 amino acids. Trimming cost V 8 bases and J 7 bases, with 10 bases left between them.

This chain joins TRBV7-6 and TRBJ2-2; D ambiguous. The CDR3 consists of 14 residues. The germline V gene encodes CDR1 SGHVS and CDR2 FNYEAQ. V lost 2 bases, J lost 1 base, and 5 bases lay in between. CDR3 coding DNA: TGTGCCAGCAGCTTACCAGGGAACACCGGGGAGCTGTTTTTT. Its protein is CASSLPGNTGELFF.

This clonotype has at least ten counts. Since the CDR3 does not end with the conserved phenylalanine or tryptophan, this likely comes from a read error. It is unclear where the CDR3 begins or ends on the DNA, so no DNA is shown, and the CDR3 is as TCRdb lists it. The CDR3 reads CASSLGSWSGLYI. The V call is TRBV28, the J call TRBJ2-7; the tabulated D call, TRBD2, remains unverified against the DNA. From germline, CDR1 is MDHEN and CDR2 SYDVKM. Ends included, the CDR3 has 13 residues.

This sequence joins TRBV28 and TRBJ2-5, with D uncertain. TRBJ2-7 matches the DNA end more closely, so the J call is doubtful. The length of the CDR3 is 13 residues. Per the germline V gene, CDR1 is MDHEN and CDR2 is SYDVKM. CDR3 DNA: TGTGCCAGCAGTTTATTAATAGGCTACGAGCAGTACTTC. Amino acid sequence: CASSLLIGYEQYF.

The rearrangement links TRBV24-1 to TRBJ2-7; 10 nucleotides align to TRBD2. The DNA end is a closer match to TRBJ2-1, so the J assignment may be wrong. CDR1 and CDR2 from the germline V gene are KGHDR and SFDVKD. This CDR3 region has 16 residues. The CDR3 is CATSDSGRASYNEQFF. CDR3 bases: TGTGCCACCAGTGATAGCGGGAGGGCCTCCTACAATGAGCAGTTCTTC.

The chain recombines TRBV7-6 with TRBJ2-1; 10 bases agree with TRBD1. TRBJ1-2 matches the DNA end more closely, so the J call is doubtful. Germline V CDR1 and CDR2: SGHVS, FNYEAQ. The CDR3 totals 15 residues. The CDR3 DNA sequence: TGTGCCAGCAGCCCCCCGGGACAGGGGAACTATGGCTACACCTTC. Residues: CASSPPGQGNYGYTF.

V is TRBV5-1 and J is TRBJ2-4, with D perhaps TRBD2 (6 bases). The J call may be faulty, since TRBJ2-7 better matches the DNA end. This CDR3 region has 16 residues. Germline V gene lookup returns CDR1 SGHRS and CDR2 YFSETQ. The CDR3 region is CASSLGPPWRDYEQYF. CDR3 DNA sequence: TGCGCCAGCAGCTTAGGACCGCCCTGGAGGGACTACGAGCAGTACTTC.

This clonotype was counted between two and nine times. This sequence joins TRBV12-3 or TRBV12-4 and TRBJ2-4; the match to TRBD1 covers 8 bases. The J call may be mistaken, given a closer DNA end match to TRBJ2-7. The CDR3 runs 15 residues. The CDR3, as DNA: TGTGCCAGCAGTTTATATACGGACAGGGACTACGAGCAGTACTTC. It translates to CASSLYTDRDYEQYF.

The chain combines TRBV7-2 with TRBJ1-1; D remains ambiguous. The CDR3 spans 13 residues. Between the trimmed V and J ends, which lost 2 bases and 1 base, there was a span of 5 bases. CDR1 is SGHTA, CDR2 FQGNSA, per germline. CDR3 in amino acids: CASSLFENTEAFF. The CDR3 nucleotides are TGTGCCAGCAGCTTATTTGAGAACACTGAAGCTTTCTTT.

The sample holds a few counts of this clonotype. This is likely a read error, given that the CDR3 carries no conserved phenylalanine or tryptophan at its end. The DNA is left out, because the CDR3 cannot be placed on it with certainty; the CDR3 is given as TCRdb lists it. V gene TRBV7-6 combines with J gene TRBJ1-1. Germline CDR1 SGHVS, CDR2 FNYEAQ. The CDR3 extends over 18 residues, inclusive of both ends. The CDR3 region is CASSGTSGRGGTFSTSAP.

A few counts support this clonotype. V and J are TRBV7-2 and TRBJ2-3; possibly TRBD1 or TRBD2 for D (5 bases each). The germline V and J ends were trimmed by 1 base and 3 bases, with 17 bases remaining between them. Germline V CDR1 and CDR2: SGHTA, FQGNSA. CDR3 length: 17 amino acids. In nucleotides, the CDR3 is TGTGCCAGCAGCTTAGTTTACCCGGGACCCGTGACAGATACGCAGTATTTT. Translated: CASSLVYPGPVTDTQYF.

This sequence joins TRBV7-3 and TRBJ1-1; 12 bases match TRBD2. The DNA end lines up better with TRBJ2-3; the J call may be wrong. CDR3 length: 16 residues. The germline V gene has CDR1 SGHTA and CDR2 FQGTGA. This CDR3 is CASSRGLAGRTDTQYF. In DNA form, the CDR3 reads TGTGCCAGCAGCCGGGGACTAGCGGGTCGCACAGATACGCAGTATTTT.

The J gene is TRBJ2-5, the V gene TRBV7-3; D is possibly TRBD2 (6 bases). The DNA end is a closer match to TRBJ2-1, so the J assignment may be wrong. Looked up from germline, CDR1 is SGHTA and CDR2 is FQGTGA. The CDR3 sequence is 16 residues long. CDR3 protein: CASSLIGLAHYNEQFF. CDR3 in DNA: TGTGCCAGCAGCTTAATTGGCCTAGCGCACTACAATGAGCAGTTCTTC.

The chain employs TRBV6-1 and TRBJ2-4; 10 bases map to TRBD2. The DNA end lines up better with TRBJ2-5; the J call may be wrong. CDR3 length: 19 amino acids. Germline V lookup: CDR1 MNHNS, CDR2 SASEGT. The CDR3 spells CASSEPRTSGSWGGETQYF. DNA for the CDR3: TGTGCCAGCAGTGAACCACGGACTAGCGGATCTTGGGGCGGGGAGACCCAGTACTTC.

This clonotype has more than one count but fewer than ten. At one of its ends the junction is not consistent with the germline gene, which may arise from a read error. The chain couples TRBV24-1 to TRBJ1-6; D not resolved. CDR3 length: 9 amino acids. Germline V lookup: CDR1 KGHDR, CDR2 SFDVKD. CDR3: CATSPRGVF. The CDR3 region has the DNA TGTGCCACCAGTCCCCGTGGTGTCTTT.

This clonotype was seen a handful of times. Because the CDR3's place on the DNA is in doubt, the DNA is left out and the CDR3 is given as listed by TCRdb. The V and J genes are TRBV6-1 and TRBJ2-6; the table assigns TRBD1, which was not confirmed against the DNA. Germline V gives CDR1 MNHNS, CDR2 SASEGT. Termini included, the CDR3 measures 20 amino acids. CDR3 in amino acids: CASRGVPTGGEDLLWLHLRF.

This clonotype was counted between two and nine times. The conserved phenylalanine or tryptophan normally closing the CDR3 is absent here, so this likely arose from a read error. The limits of the CDR3 on the DNA are not certain, so only TCRdb's listed CDR3 is given. This chain joins TRBV7-2 and TRBJ2-1. The CDR3 has 15 residues if both end residues are counted. Germline values: CDR1 SGHTA, CDR2 FQGNSA. CDR3 region: CASTRSRTYEQYFGN.

This clonotype is judged large. This chain links TRBV7-3 with TRBJ2-1; 9 bases are a match to TRBD2. The CDR3 totals 15 residues. The germline V gene has CDR1 SGHTA and CDR2 FQGTGA. The trim removed 5 bases at V and 10 bases at J, leaving 12 bases unmatched. The DNA of the CDR3 is TGTGCCAGCAGCCCCTCTAGCGGGGCTCAGGGCGAGCAGTTCTTC. This gives the protein CASSPSSGAQGEQFF.

This clonotype was seen a few times. The chain combines TRBV2 with TRBJ2-5; possible D gene TRBD2, 6 bases. The CDR3 contains 12 residues. V was trimmed by 8 bases and J by 5 bases, leaving 12 bases between them. From germline, CDR1 is SNHLY and CDR2 FYNNEI. This CDR3 is CASARERETQYF. CDR3 DNA sequence: TGTGCCAGCGCCCGGGAGCGGGAGACCCAGTACTTC.

This clonotype showed up just a few times. The gene calls are TRBV7-2 and TRBJ2-3; D is uncertain. CDR1 and CDR2 from the germline V gene are SGHTA and FQGNSA. The CDR3 runs to 12 residues. V lost 4 bases, J lost 2 bases, and 4 bases lay in between. CDR3 nucleotides: TGTGCCAGCAGCTCGTACACAGATACGCAGTATTTT. Its translation is CASSSYTDTQYF.

The rearrangement links TRBV11-3 to TRBJ2-7, with D maybe TRBD2 (5 bases). V was shortened by 6 bases and J by 7 bases, with 19 bases between the two germline ends. In germline, CDR1 is SGHNT, CDR2 YENEEA. The CDR3 has 14 amino acids. The CDR3 protein is CASSPSGFRGEQYF. The DNA for the CDR3 is TGTGCCAGCAGTCCCTCGGGTTTCCGGGGTGAGCAGTACTTC.

The chain employs TRBV7-8 and TRBJ2-6; 9 bases are a match to TRBD1. Per the germline V gene, CDR1 is SGHVS and CDR2 is FQNEAQ. V was pared by 6 bases and J by 0 bases, with 18 bases of the junction left unmatched. The CDR3 is made up of 21 amino acids. The CDR3 here is CASSFRMFRDRVSSGANVLTF. For the CDR3, the DNA is TGTGCCAGCAGTTTCCGTATGTTCAGGGACAGGGTTTCCTCTGGGGCCAACGTCCTGACTTTC.